A single sample gave rise to the 14 T cell receptor beta chains below, sequenced in a study of shared clonotypes between healthy human individuals. Data came from immunoSEQ multiplex PCR; TCRdb stores just in-frame clones and leaves some out. The sample includes about 2 million clones, over 85% of them seen just once. As defined, naive CD8 cells were CD45RO-negative and positively selected for CCR7, with terminally differentiated effector memory CD45RA+ cells excluded. Sequencing was carried out using naive CD8+ T cells sorted from blood. These receptors were taken from a man between 18 and 29 years old in good health.

This sequence joins TRBV5-4 and TRBJ2-1; 8 bases map to TRBD2. This CDR3 is 12 amino acids long. The V gene end was trimmed by 4 bases and the J gene end by 15 bases; junction bases not matched to a gene: 9. Germline CDR1 is SGHNT and CDR2 is YYREEE (reference sequence). The CDR3 nucleotides read TGTGCCAGCAGCCCTCCGGGACTAGGTCCGTTCTTC. Translated: CASSPPGLGPFF.

This chain joins TRBV7-9 and TRBJ1-2, with D possibly TRBD1 on 6 matching bases. Germline loops: CDR1 SEHNR, CDR2 FQNEAQ (reference sequence). The CDR3 totals 13 residues. The germline V and J ends were trimmed by 5 bases and 4 bases, with 11 bases remaining between them. The CDR3 sequence: CASSQDRIYGYTF. CDR3 bases: TGTGCCAGCAGCCAAGACAGGATCTATGGCTACACCTTC. Filled out from reference TRBV7-9 and TRBJ1-2, the complete variable domain reads DTGVSQNPRHKITKRGQNVTFRCDPISEHNRLYWYRQTLGQGPEFLTYFQNEAQLEKSRLLSDRFSAERPKGSFSTLEIQRTEQGDSAMYLCASSQDRIYGYTFGSGTRLTVV.

Concerning this clone: Other DNA sequences of this sample code for an identical CDR3. CDR3 loop: CASRTGTEAFF. The CDR3 DNA reads as TGCGCCAGCAGAACGGGCACTGAAGCTTTCTTT. The chain joins TRBV5-1 to TRBJ1-1, with D uncertain. The germline V gene has CDR1 SGHRS and CDR2 YFSETQ. CDR3 size: 11 residues. Trimming removed 5 bases from V and 4 bases from J, with 6 bases in between.

The J gene is TRBJ2-7, the V gene TRBV27; D call uncertain. Trimming left V 5 bases short and J 5 bases short, with 16 bases between. CDR3 size: 14 residues. CDR1 and CDR2 (germline): MNHEY, SMNVEV (reference sequence). The CDR3 spells CASSASGPAHEQYF. CDR3 coding DNA: TGTGCCAGCAGTGCCTCCGGGCCCGCCCACGAGCAGTACTTC.

The rearrangement links TRBV12-2 to TRBJ2-7; TRBD2 reflects the table's D call only, with no check against the DNA. TRBV12-2 is a known pseudogene. CDR3 length: 16 amino acids. CDR3 in DNA: TGTGCAAGTCGCTTAGTGTCGCTAGCGACTGAGTACGAGCAGTACTTC. As protein: CASRLVSLATEYEQYF.

The chain links TRBV14 to TRBJ1-1; a weak D match, TRBD1 (5 bases). Germline V lookup: CDR1 SGHDN, CDR2 FVKESK. The CDR3 contains 13 residues. V dropped 0 bases and J dropped 6 bases, with 8 bases sitting between them. The CDR3 DNA sequence: TGTGCCAGCAGCCAAGACGGGACGGCTGAAGCTTTCTTT. Translation gives CASSQDGTAEAFF.

With regard to this clone: Other DNA sequences from this sample encode an identical CDR3 as well. The V and J genes are TRBV28 and TRBJ1-2; TRBD1 aligns across 7 bases. This CDR3 comprises 14 residues. Losses at the gene ends were 3 bases for V and 0 bases for J; bases not matched to a gene: 1. In germline, CDR1 is MDHEN, CDR2 SYDVKM. CDR3 nucleotides: TGTGCCAGCAGTTTCGGGACAGCTAACTATGGCTACACCTTC. It is translated as CASSFGTANYGYTF.

The table lists this clone with a few counts. The same CDR3 arises from other DNA sequences in this sample as well. In nucleotides, the CDR3 is TGTGCCAGCAGTTTAAGCGGGGGCTCCTACGAGCAGTACTTC. It translates to CASSLSGGSYEQYF. The rearrangement links TRBV28 to TRBJ2-7; TRBD2 matches at 8 bases. The CDR3 runs to 14 residues. The junction had 0 bases not matched to a gene; V was cut back by 2 bases and J by 0 bases. In germline, CDR1 is MDHEN, CDR2 SYDVKM.

Details on this clone: One junction end disagrees with the germline gene, perhaps due to a read error. The chain uses TRBV7-7 and TRBJ1-2; D remains ambiguous. This CDR3 contains 16 residues. Looked up from germline, CDR1 is SSHAT and CDR2 is FNYEAQ (reference sequence). The CDR3 DNA is TGTGCTAGCAGCTTAGGGCAGGCCGCACCCTTCTATGGCTACACCTTC. This sequence encodes CASSLGQAAPFYGYTF.

The gene calls are TRBV7-2 and TRBJ1-6; D unresolved. The CDR3 has 19 residues. V was cut by 1 base and J by 0 bases, with 16 bases left in between. CDR1 and CDR2 (germline): SGHTA, FQGNSA. The CDR3 region has the DNA TGTGCCAGCAGCTTAGATCCGGGCTTGATGAGCTCCTATAATTCACCCCTCCACTTT. Translation gives CASSLDPGLMSSYNSPLHF. Using reference TRBV7-2 and TRBJ1-6 for the parts outside the CDR3, the full variable domain is GAGVSQSPSNKVTEKGKDVELRCDPISGHTALYWYRQSLGQGLEFLIYFQGNSAPDKSGLPSDRFSAERTGGSVSTLTIQRTQQEDSAVYLCASSLDPGLMSSYNSPLHFGNGTRLTVT.

As to this clone: Other nucleotide sequences from this sample produce the same CDR3. The chain uses TRBV19 and TRBJ2-1, with 7 positions matching TRBD2. In germline, CDR1 is LNHDA, CDR2 SQIVND (reference sequence). The CDR3 is 14 residues long. Trimming at V came to 3 bases and at J to 3 bases, leaving 2 bases not matched to a gene. The CDR3 sequence: CASSMGEGYNEQFF. The CDR3 DNA follows: TGTGCCAGTAGTATGGGGGAGGGCTACAATGAGCAGTTCTTC.

The chain uses TRBV28 and TRBJ2-3, with D unresolved. Germline CDR1 MDHEN, CDR2 SYDVKM. The CDR3 is 17 residues long. Trimming removed 5 bases from V and 1 base from J, with 19 bases in between. DNA for the CDR3: TGTGCCAGCAGTCCACTACTCACAGAGCTGGGCACAGATACGCAGTATTTT. Translating gives CASSPLLTELGTDTQYF.

The count of this clone is one. The V gene is TRBV27, the J gene TRBJ2-7, with 7 positions matching TRBD2. The junction had 7 bases not matched to a gene; V was cut back by 1 base and J by 4 bases. CDR3 length: 15 amino acids. CDR1 is MNHEY and CDR2 is SMNVEV in the germline V gene (reference sequence). CDR3 nucleotide sequence: TGTGCCAGCAGTTTATTTGGCGGGAGTAGGTACGAGCAGTACTTC. Encoded protein: CASSLFGGSRYEQYF.

CDR3 loop: CAWSVLAHNEQFF. The CDR3 nucleotides are TGTGCCTGGAGTGTACTAGCCCACAATGAGCAGTTCTTC. The J gene is TRBJ2-1, the V gene TRBV30, with D possibly TRBD2 on 6 matching bases. This CDR3 comprises 13 residues. The germline V and J ends were trimmed by 0 bases and 5 bases, with 8 bases remaining between them. Germline V gene lookup returns CDR1 GTSNPN and CDR2 SVGIG (reference sequence).